This TCR beta chain derives from a study of vaccination and CD4 T cells after COVID-19. Study as a whole: Cultures designated as controls were supplied with a CEFX pool, an HIV-1 Nef pool, or no peptide.

To note about this clonotype: Its specificity is unknown.

Germline CDR1 and CDR2: SGHTA and FQGNSA. Trimming took off 4 bases at V and 7 bases at J, with 7 bases between the two ends. The CDR3 contains 11 residues. Sequence data for DNA of cultured CD4+ T cells were generated by the Oncomine TCR Beta short-read assay. MiXCR was run by TCRdb on the PCR reads, yielding one entry per CDR3 protein. The data show approximately 18,000 distinct CDR3 sequences, about 54% seen once. The treatment denotes: roughly ten-day PBMC culture with coronavirus spike peptide pools or control peptides (ViraFEST assay). Via ViraFEST, peptide pools expanded antigen-specific T cells before TCR sequencing.

This chain joins TRBV7-2 and TRBJ2-5; D is possibly TRBD2 (5 bases). The TCR originated in a human donor who had recovered from COVID-19. Sequencing input: CD4+ T cells from blood, cultured in vitro. CDR3 sequence: CASSSGGTQYF. The CDR3 DNA sequence: TGTGCCAGCAGCTCCGGAGGGACCCAGTACTTC. The full variable domain, in which reference TRBV7-2 and TRBJ2-5 provide the parts outside the CDR3, is GAGVSQSPSNKVTEKGKDVELRCDPISGHTALYWYRQSLGQGLEFLIYFQGNSAPDKSGLPSDRFSAERTGGSVSTLTIQRTQQEDSAVYLCASSSGGTQYFGPGTRLLVL.